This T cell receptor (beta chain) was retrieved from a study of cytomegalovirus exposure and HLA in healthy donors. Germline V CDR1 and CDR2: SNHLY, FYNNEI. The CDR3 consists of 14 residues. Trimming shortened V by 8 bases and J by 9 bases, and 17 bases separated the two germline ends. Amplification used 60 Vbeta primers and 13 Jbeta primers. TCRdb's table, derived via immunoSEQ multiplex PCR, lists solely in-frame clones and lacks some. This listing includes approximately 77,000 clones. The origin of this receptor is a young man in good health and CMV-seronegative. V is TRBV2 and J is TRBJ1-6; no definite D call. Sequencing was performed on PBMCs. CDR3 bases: TGTGCCAGCGCCCCGGGGTCGAAGGTTTCACCCCTCCACTTT. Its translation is CASAPGSKVSPLHF.